Here is one T cell receptor (beta chain) with its context. Its antigen is not yet known. No qualities accompany the bases; no much larger clone lies one base away. This sample stems from a study of shared clonotypes between healthy human individuals (dated by TCRdb to 2020 to 2021). Regarding the study in general: The cohort included three men and a couple of women between 18 and 49 years of age. For each donor, CD4 naive and CD4 memory were each run on three plates, CD8 naive on two plates, and CD8 memory on one plate. The study deeply sequenced blood TCR repertoires of several healthy adults to estimate repertoire size and the extent of clonotype sharing between individuals. Different laboratories and diverse techniques were used to prepare libraries and sequence TCR repertoires, to increase sequencing depth and limit assay-specific biases. Each donor's leukapheresis produced roughly between roughly 0.94 and 9.5 billion PBMCs. The paper's findings and limits, for the study overall: Higher generation probabilities were observed for clonotypes shared by all four sorted-subset donors than for non-shared clonotypes. Rarefaction of sorted-subset datasets indicated incomplete sequencing despite the large sequencing depth. The small number of donors limited the genetic and exposure-history diversity represented. Pairwise subsampling led to the expectation that sequencing depth would affect the degree of clonotype sharing among donors. Sharing across four donors was observed for about 5% of naive CD4, over 3% of naive CD8, around 2.5% of memory CD4, and roughly 0.4% of memory CD8 clonotypes. Sampling was limited to blood, and TCR repertoires in tissue likely differ from TCR repertoires in blood. Estimated clonotype richness was generally larger for naive than for memory subsets.

The CDR3 runs 14 amino acids, cysteine and phenylalanine included. The DNA shown is the 42-base CDR3, in frame from base 1. Trimming accounts for 5 bases at V and 3 bases at J, while the number of junction bases matched to no gene is 7. As encoded in the germline V gene (reference sequence), CDR1 is SEHNR while CDR2 is FQNEAQ. Healthy HIV-negative adults with no recently reported acute infections or vaccinations were included as donors. Every donor was a Caucasian adult living in Nashville, Tennessee, USA. CD8 memory samples combined magnetically selected CD45RO+ cells with CCR7-negative CD45RA+ effector memory (TemRA) cells. Blood was obtained by leukapheresis, after which PBMCs were separated by Ficoll-Histopaque density gradient centrifugation and cryopreserved in liquid nitrogen vapor phase. Analytical flow cytometry was used to check the purity and quantity of each magnetically sorted T cell population. From each sorted fraction, genomic DNA was isolated and quantified by UV absorbance on a Nanodrop 2000c.

Using the deep immunoSEQ assay, multiplex PCR amplified TCR CDR3 regions from genomic DNA. For each cell subset, the extracted genomic DNA was distributed evenly across all wells of several immunoSEQ 96-well plates, and each plate served as one replicate. For sorted subsets, each replicate PCR was loaded with roughly 190 ng genomic DNA, equivalent to roughly 30,000 T cell genomes. Purified libraries were measured with a Qubit 3.0 fluorometer, size-checked on a Bioanalyzer 2100, and measured again with the KAPA Library Quantification kit. Each immunoSEQ 96-well plate was sequenced on its own single-read 150-cycle Illumina NextSeq 550 flow cell. Per the authors' processing: Because the immunoSEQ output held only junctional sequences and lacked quality scores, the filtering could not match the filtering applied to full-length reads. To assign V/J genes and CDR3, sequences were annotated using PyIR, a Python wrapper for IgBLAST v1.9, with IMGT germline references. Any read was removed if the V/J assignment was weak (E-value above 1e-6), the CDR3 was missing, or the read contained stop codons, out-of-frame junctions, or ambiguous translated residues. V3J clonotypes were defined by identical inferred V gene, J gene, and CDR3 amino acid sequence. The percentage overlap between two repertoires was calculated by dividing the number of shared unique clonotypes by the size of the smaller repertoire. Three approaches were used to assess repertoire richness: RTK rarefaction, the Chao1 estimator, and Recon v2.1 estimates of unobserved clonotypes. Generation probabilities for all TCRbeta clonotypes obtained by the gDNA method from a handful of donors were computed using OLGA. TCRdb limited this immuneACCESS table to in-frame rearrangements with V and J called. A share of clones is missing; checked studies link under half to unresolved V genes, and the rest is unexplained. Clone size and the V and J calls come from that table; the DNA yielded D and trimming. A total of a few hundred thousand clones appear in this sample, about nine tenths of them only once. The ten largest make up roughly 17% of the sample.

The TCR comes from a young man in good health. The sequencing input was memory CD8+ T cells sorted from blood. The cell subset or site label corresponds to: CD45RO+ cells pooled with CCR7-negative TemRA cells. The chain links TRBV7-9 with TRBJ2-7, and TRBD1 matches 7 of the central bases. The DNA sequence is TGTGCCAGCAGCCCCCGATGGGACAGCTACGAGCAGTACTTC. The encoded protein is CASSPRWDSYEQYF.